A single sample gave rise to the 30 T cell receptor beta chains below, sequenced in a study of T cell responses to AZD1222 COVID-19 vaccine. The method was immunoSEQ multiplex PCR; TCRdb's version includes in-frame clones alone and lacks a portion of them. The sample lists roughly 130,000 clones, 80% to 90% occurring once. The specimen was peripheral blood, collected on day 0 of AZD1222 vaccination. The receptors derive from an adult in good health.

This clone was detected only a few times. V is TRBV6-5 and J is TRBJ1-2; tentatively, D is TRBD1 (6 bases). The CDR3 is made up of 13 amino acids. Trimming pared 5 bases from V and 5 bases from J, leaving 12 bases between. The V gene's germline CDR1 is MNHEY and CDR2 SVGAGI. The DNA of the CDR3 is TGTGCCAGCAGTCTCACAGGGACATATGGCTACACCTTC. It codes for CASSLTGTYGYTF.

This sequence joins TRBV10-3 and TRBJ2-5, with D unclear. The CDR3 sequence is 14 residues long. Trimming cost V 3 bases and J 3 bases, with 11 bases left between them. The germline V gene has CDR1 ENHRY and CDR2 SYGVKD. Here the CDR3 DNA reads TGTGCCATCAGTGATCCAGCACAGAAAGAGACCCAGTACTTC. Its translation: CAISDPAQKETQYF.

The chain couples TRBV11-2 to TRBJ2-1, with 13 bases aligning to TRBD2. The CDR3 has 17 amino acids. Per the germline V gene, CDR1 is SGHAT and CDR2 is FQNNGV. V trimming: 5 bases; J trimming: 4 bases; junction bases outside the gene matches: 8. As DNA, the CDR3 is TGTGCCAGCAGCCCCGGGACTAGCGGGGAACTATACAATGAGCAGTTCTTC. This encodes CASSPGTSGELYNEQFF.

The table lists this clone with a count of one. The V call is TRBV11-3, the J call TRBJ1-1, with 8 bases matching TRBD1. The germline gives CDR1 SGHNT, CDR2 YENEEA. V shed 3 bases, J shed 3 bases, and the junction held 3 bases outside the gene matches. The CDR3 sequence is 14 residues long. CDR3 residues: CASSLTGVDTEAFF. CDR3 nucleotides: TGTGCCAGCAGCTTGACAGGGGTGGACACTGAAGCTTTCTTT.

The rearrangement links TRBV7-2 to TRBJ2-5; 7 nucleotides line up with TRBD2. The J segment lost 2 bases and the V segment lost 2 bases, leaving 8 bases of the junction unmatched. The CDR3 contains 16 residues. CDR1 SGHTA and CDR2 FQGNSA come from the germline V gene. CDR3 in DNA: TGTGCCAGCAGCTTAAAAATCGCGGGAGTTCAAGAGACCCAGTACTTC. Translating it yields CASSLKIAGVQETQYF.

Note on this clone: The junction shows a germline mismatch at one end, possibly a read error. V usage is TRBV9 and J usage is TRBJ1-1; D unclear. From germline, CDR1 is SGDLS and CDR2 YYNGEE. The CDR3 length is 15 residues. The CDR3 DNA follows: TGTGCCAGCAGCCCCGTCACTGGACTGAACGCTGAAGCTTTCTTT. Its translation is CASSPVTGLNAEAFF.

The V call is TRBV29-1, the J call TRBJ1-2; weak D call: TRBD1 (6 bases). The CDR3 contains 13 residues. Germline lookup yields CDR1 SQVTM and CDR2 ANQGSEA. Trimming left V 5 bases short and J 4 bases short, with 14 bases between. The CDR3 loop is CSVQTGGLYGYTF. CDR3 bases: TGCAGCGTTCAAACGGGGGGCCTCTATGGCTACACCTTC.

The count of this clone is one. The chain combines TRBV5-5 with TRBJ1-5, with D perhaps TRBD1 (5 bases). Trimming took 1 base from V and 7 from J, leaving 12 bases between them. The CDR3 runs to 14 residues. The germline V gene has CDR1 SGHKS and CDR2 YYEKEE (reference sequence). CDR3 amino acids: CASSLMAGRQPQHF. DNA for the CDR3: TGTGCCAGCAGCTTGATGGCAGGGCGACAGCCCCAGCATTTT.

The chain uses TRBV28 and TRBJ2-5; D unresolved. V was shortened by 5 bases and J by 1 base, with 11 bases between the two germline ends. This CDR3 has 14 amino acids. The germline V gene has CDR1 MDHEN and CDR2 SYDVKM. The CDR3 bases are TGTGCCAGCAGTCTTACATTTCGCCAAGAGACCCAGTACTTC. This codes for CASSLTFRQETQYF.

V is TRBV9 and J is TRBJ2-3; D ambiguous. V gave up 0 bases and J gave up 5 bases, with 4 bases separating them. Germline V gene lookup returns CDR1 SGDLS and CDR2 YYNGEE. This CDR3 is built from 12 residues. CDR3 amino acids: CASSVDIDTQYF. CDR3 bases: TGTGCCAGCAGCGTAGATATAGATACGCAGTATTTT.

The chain links TRBV24-1 to TRBJ2-3, with D perhaps matching TRBD2 (6 bases). Deletions cut 9 bases from V and 0 bases from J, with 15 bases between. CDR1 and CDR2 from the germline V gene are KGHDR and SFDVKD. This CDR3 comprises 15 residues. CDR3 amino acids: CATSHGRTSTDTQYF. The CDR3 nucleotides read TGTGCCACCTCCCACGGGAGAACTAGCACAGATACGCAGTATTTT.

This rearrangement joins TRBV5-1 to TRBJ2-5, with D maybe TRBD2 (6 bases). Germline V gene sequence: CDR1 SGHRS, CDR2 YFSETQ. V dropped 0 bases and J dropped 5 bases, with 11 bases sitting between them. The CDR3 is made up of 14 amino acids. The CDR3: CASSLDGGLETQYF. The CDR3 nucleotides are TGCGCCAGCAGCTTGGATGGGGGGTTGGAGACCCAGTACTTC.

The V and J genes are TRBV2 and TRBJ1-6; D unresolved. The V end was cut by 6 bases, the J end by 5 bases, with 5 bases between. CDR1 SNHLY and CDR2 FYNNEI come from the germline V gene. The CDR3 has 12 amino acids. Here the CDR3 DNA reads TGTGCCAGCAGGAGGAATAATTCACCCCTCCACTTT. Translated, it gives CASRRNNSPLHF.

The chain links TRBV5-8 to TRBJ1-5; D might be TRBD1 (6 bases). Trimming took off 4 bases at V and 1 base at J, with 15 bases between the two ends. The CDR3 loop spans 16 amino acids. The germline V gene has CDR1 SGHTS and CDR2 YDEGEE. For the CDR3, the DNA is TGTGCCAGCAGCACGGACAGACCTGGGAGCAATCAGCCCCAGCATTTT. It codes for CASSTDRPGSNQPQHF.

The rearrangement uses TRBV30 and TRBJ2-7, with 9 bases that match TRBD1. The V gene end was trimmed by 8 bases and the J gene end by 6 bases; junction bases not matched to a gene: 8. CDR3 length: 12 residues. CDR1 is GTSNPN and CDR2 is SVGIG in the germline V gene (reference sequence). The CDR3 nucleotides read TGTGCCGCCCGGACAGGGGTGACCGAGCAGTACTTC. Translated: CAARTGVTEQYF.

The chain is built from TRBV19 and TRBJ2-7, with unresolved D. Trimming cost V 4 bases and J 5 bases, with 12 bases left between them. This CDR3 spans 13 amino acids. Germline V gene data show CDR1 as LNHDA and CDR2 as SQIVND (reference sequence). The CDR3 DNA sequence: TGTGCCAGTAGTAACCTGGGTCGGGACGAGCAGTACTTC. This gives the protein CASSNLGRDEQYF.

V and J are TRBV24-1 and TRBJ1-2; TRBD1 matches 11 bases. CDR3 length: 16 amino acids. The J segment lost 8 bases and the V segment lost 4 bases, leaving 11 bases of the junction unmatched. Germline CDR1 is KGHDR and CDR2 is SFDVKD. The CDR3 protein is CATSDLRTGGLRGYTF. CDR3 bases: TGTGCCACCAGTGACCTACGGACAGGGGGCTTGAGAGGCTACACCTTC.

The rearrangement uses TRBV7-9 and TRBJ2-7; D gene uncertain. The CDR3 is 12 amino acids. Germline CDR1 is SEHNR and CDR2 is FQNEAQ (reference sequence). Trimming removed 1 base from V and 3 bases from J, with 4 bases in between. The CDR3 is CASSLVGYEQYF. CDR3 bases: TGTGCCAGCAGCTTAGTGGGCTACGAGCAGTACTTC.

The chain couples TRBV5-6 to TRBJ1-5; D not resolved. Germline V CDR1 and CDR2: SGHDT, YYEEEE. The V end was cut by 1 base, the J end by 7 bases, with 15 bases between. The CDR3 has 15 residues. The CDR3 DNA sequence: TGTGCCAGCAGCTTGTTTCTAACCCCGGGGCAGCCCCAGCATTTT. Encoded protein: CASSLFLTPGQPQHF.

Written as DNA, the CDR3 is TGTGCCAGCAGGTCGGACAGCAGGGCTTTCTTT. It translates to CASRSDSRAFF. The chain carries TRBV7-9 and TRBJ1-1, with a tentative D call TRBD1 (6 bases). This CDR3 region has 11 residues. The germline V and J ends were trimmed by 6 bases and 11 bases, with 13 bases remaining between them. Germline V gene data show CDR1 as SEHNR and CDR2 as FQNEAQ (reference sequence).

The chain uses TRBV11-3 and TRBJ2-1, with D perhaps given as TRBD1 or TRBD2 (5 bases each). The CDR3 spans 15 residues. Looked up from germline, CDR1 is SGHNT and CDR2 is YENEEA. Trimming took off 1 base at V and 1 base at J, with 8 bases between the two ends. DNA of the CDR3: TGTGCCAGCAGCTTAGTGAGGGGTTCCTACAATGAGCAGTTCTTC. Its translation is CASSLVRGSYNEQFF.

The genes are TRBV29-1 and TRBJ2-3; D gene unclear. V lost 6 bases and J 1 base, leaving 14 bases between the germline ends. This CDR3 has 14 residues. Germline-derived CDR1 and CDR2 are SQVTM and ANQGSEA. The CDR3 protein is CSVAVTRGTDTQYF. The CDR3 DNA reads as TGCAGCGTCGCGGTAACAAGAGGCACAGATACGCAGTATTTT.

This chain connects TRBV4-3 to TRBJ2-1; D ambiguous. Trimming took 1 base from V and 2 from J, leaving 9 bases between them. Germline V gives CDR1 LGHNA, CDR2 YSLEER. The CDR3 consists of 15 residues. The CDR3 nucleotides read TGCGCCAGCAGCCAAGTAGAGGAAGCCTACAATGAGCAGTTCTTC. Protein: CASSQVEEAYNEQFF.

This rearrangement joins TRBV30 to TRBJ2-7; D might be TRBD1 or TRBD2, each matching 5 bases. The CDR3 extends over 14 amino acids. Germline CDR1 GTSNPN, CDR2 SVGIG (reference sequence). Trimming cost V 5 bases and J 0 bases, with 14 bases left between them. The CDR3 nucleotides are TGTGCCTGGGGTACATGGGACCGCTCCTACGAGCAGTACTTC. The encoded protein is CAWGTWDRSYEQYF.

The gene calls are TRBV20-1 and TRBJ2-2; no clear D gene. The V and J ends lost 3 bases and 4 bases respectively, with 12 bases between them. The CDR3 consists of 14 residues. The V gene's germline CDR1 is DFQATT and CDR2 SNEGSKA (reference sequence). CDR3 residues: CSASGLVGTGELFF. The CDR3 bases are TGCAGTGCTAGTGGCCTAGTTGGCACCGGGGAGCTGTTTTTT.

The rearrangement links TRBV2 to TRBJ1-2; D is perhaps TRBD1 (6 bases). V shed 6 bases and J shed 8 bases, with 22 bases lying between them. Germline V lookup: CDR1 SNHLY, CDR2 FYNNEI. The CDR3 runs 15 residues. The CDR3 DNA follows: TGTGCCAGCAGGGCAAAATACATAACCGGGGGCGGCTACACCTTC. Its translation: CASRAKYITGGGYTF.

The V call is TRBV3-1 (or the pseudogene TRBV3-2), the J call TRBJ2-2, with a tentative D call TRBD2 (5 bases). V was shortened by 4 bases and J by 6 bases, with 18 bases between the two germline ends. Germline CDR1 is LGHDT and CDR2 is YNNKEL (reference sequence). The CDR3 is 16 amino acids. The CDR3 is CASSPLGPGSPGELFF. The CDR3 DNA reads TGTGCCAGCAGCCCGCTAGGACCGGGATCGCCCGGGGAGCTGTTTTTT.

V usage is TRBV15 and J usage is TRBJ1-1, with D maybe TRBD1 (5 bases). Germline loops: CDR1 LNHNV, CDR2 YYDKDF (reference sequence). This CDR3 region has 12 residues. V lost 0 bases and J lost 11, with 10 bases in between. The CDR3 loop reads CATSRDRRGAFF. As DNA, the CDR3 is TGTGCCACCAGCAGAGATCGGCGGGGGGCTTTCTTT.

The chain carries TRBV3-1 (or the pseudogene TRBV3-2) and TRBJ2-3; no clear D gene. Looked up from germline, CDR1 is LGHDT and CDR2 is YNNKEL (reference sequence). The CDR3 has 13 residues. V was shortened by 3 bases and J by 3 bases, with 7 bases between the two germline ends. The CDR3 loop is CASSHGWTDTQYF. Here the CDR3 DNA reads TGTGCCAGCAGCCACGGTTGGACAGATACGCAGTATTTT.

The V call is TRBV5-1, the J call TRBJ2-2, with 10 bases identical to TRBD1. Germline CDR1 is SGHRS and CDR2 is YFSETQ. The CDR3 length is 16 residues. Trimming at V came to 4 bases and at J to 5 bases, leaving 8 bases not matched to a gene. CDR3 amino acids: CASSAWTGGSTGELFF. The CDR3 bases are TGCGCCAGCAGCGCCTGGACAGGGGGATCAACCGGGGAGCTGTTTTTT.